This section outlines one T cell receptor (beta chain) sequence together with its context. What it binds is unknown. Looked up from germline, CDR1 is SGHTA and CDR2 is FQGTGA. Trimming cost V 4 bases and J 8 bases; bases outside gene matches: 3. This CDR3 has 13 amino acids. The nonmyeloablative bone marrow transplants came from related graft donors, with transient mixed chimerism. Thawed PBMCs were FACS-sorted into unstimulated CD4+CD25+CD127- regulatory T cells, CD4+CD25- non-regulatory cells, CD4 and CD8 cells. Libraries were prepared by immunoSEQ multiplex PCR; TCRdb keeps only in-frame clonotypes and omits some of them. The repertoire consists of roughly 20,000 clones, with 81% occurring once and the leading ten covering roughly a quarter. This specimen belongs to a study of Tregs in tolerant kidney transplant recipients. Overall study findings and caveats: Findings come from small patient numbers and require larger validation. In tolerant patients, donor-specific Tregs outgrew total Tregs, suggesting antigen-driven expansion. Tregs expanded with activated donor B cells seemed most donor-specific.

The clonotype was recovered from a human patient who received a combined kidney and bone marrow transplant. Some T cells may be supplied by the graft donor. The sample was CD8+ T cells from blood (PBMCs), taken 6 months after the transplant. The chain is built from TRBV7-3 and TRBJ2-1; 9 nucleotides line up with TRBD2. Here the CDR3 DNA reads TGTGCCAGCAGCTCGGGACTAGCCTATGAGCAGTTCTTC. It codes for CASSSGLAYEQFF.